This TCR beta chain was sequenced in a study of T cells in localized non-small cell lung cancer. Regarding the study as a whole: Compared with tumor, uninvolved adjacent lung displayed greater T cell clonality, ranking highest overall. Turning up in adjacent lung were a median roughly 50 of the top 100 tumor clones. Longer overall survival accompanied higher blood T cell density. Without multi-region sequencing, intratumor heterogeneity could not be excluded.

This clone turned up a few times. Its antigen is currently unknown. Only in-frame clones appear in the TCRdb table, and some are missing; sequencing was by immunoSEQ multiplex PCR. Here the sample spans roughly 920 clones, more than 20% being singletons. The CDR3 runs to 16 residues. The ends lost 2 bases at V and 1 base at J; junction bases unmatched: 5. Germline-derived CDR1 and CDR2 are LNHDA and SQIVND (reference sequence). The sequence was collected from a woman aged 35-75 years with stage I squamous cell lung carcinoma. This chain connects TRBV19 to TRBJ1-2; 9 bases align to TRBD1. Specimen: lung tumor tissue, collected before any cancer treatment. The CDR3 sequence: CASSIRTGAVNYGYTF. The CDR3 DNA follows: TGTGCCAGTAGTATAAGGACAGGGGCTGTTAACTATGGCTACACCTTC.